Each of the 27 T cell receptor beta chains below was sequenced from the same sample in a study of T cell responses to AZD1222 COVID-19 vaccine. TCRdb's copy holds only in-frame clones and misses some; the assay was immunoSEQ multiplex PCR. The sample lists roughly 97,000 clones, about 89% occurring once. The material sequenced was peripheral blood, taken on day 0 of AZD1222 vaccination. The origin of the receptors is an adult in good health.

J is TRBJ1-2 and V is TRBV30; no definite D call. CDR3 length equals 12 residues. The germline gives CDR1 GTSNPN, CDR2 SVGIG (reference sequence). The V gene lost 0 bases and the J gene lost 4 bases, with 6 bases spanning the gap. In DNA form, the CDR3 reads TGTGCCTGGAGTGTGGGTGGCTATGGCTACACCTTC. Its translation is CAWSVGGYGYTF.

The CDR3 DNA follows: TGCGCCAGCAGCTTTGGCGGAATCCAACGGAACACTGAAGCTTTCTTT. This translates into CASSFGGIQRNTEAFF. The V and J genes are TRBV5-1 and TRBJ1-1; D not certain. Looked up from germline, CDR1 is SGHRS and CDR2 is YFSETQ. CDR3 size: 16 residues. The V gene lost 2 bases and the J gene lost 1 base, with 15 bases spanning the gap.

This clone was picked up a small number of times. The V call is TRBV7-3, the J call TRBJ2-2, with D possibly being TRBD2 (5 bases). V was pared by 5 bases and J by 5 bases, with 9 bases between. The CDR3 consists of 13 residues. Germline V gene sequence: CDR1 SGHTA, CDR2 FQGTGA. The CDR3 loop is CASSPRGTGELFF. The CDR3, as DNA: TGTGCCAGCAGCCCACGGGGAACCGGGGAGCTGTTTTTT.

CDR3: CASSYSNQPAYEQYF. In nucleotides, the CDR3 is TGTGCCAGCAGTTACTCGAATCAGCCCGCCTACGAGCAGTACTTC. V and J are TRBV6-5 and TRBJ2-7, with D unresolved. Deletions cut 0 bases from V and 2 bases from J, with 11 bases between. Germline values: CDR1 MNHEY, CDR2 SVGAGI. This CDR3 contains 15 residues.

The gene calls are TRBV10-1 and TRBJ2-2, with 8 nucleotides matching TRBD1. Looked up from germline, CDR1 is WNHNN and CDR2 is SYGVQD (reference sequence). The CDR3 spans 13 residues. The junction had 3 bases not matched to a gene; V was cut back by 9 bases and J by 3 bases. This CDR3 is CASQGAYTGELFF. CDR3 sequence (DNA): TGCGCCAGTCAGGGGGCGTACACCGGGGAGCTGTTTTTT.

Of note for this clone: This CDR3 is also generated by other DNA sequences in the sample. The V and J genes are TRBV19 and TRBJ1-5; weak D call: TRBD1 (6 bases). This CDR3 comprises 15 residues. CDR1 is LNHDA and CDR2 is SQIVND in the germline V gene (reference sequence). With 5 bases removed from V and 0 bases from J, the gap between germline ends came to 11 bases. The CDR3 nucleotides are TGTGCCAGTAGTCTCGACAGGTATAGCAATCAGCCCCAGCATTTT. Translated, it gives CASSLDRYSNQPQHF.

The CDR3 loop is CASSNRGLNTEAFF. The CDR3 DNA follows: TGTGCCAGTAGTAACAGGGGTTTGAACACTGAAGCTTTCTTT. The chain recombines TRBV19 with TRBJ1-1; TRBD1 matches 7 bases. The CDR3 sequence is 14 residues long. Germline CDR1 and CDR2: LNHDA and SQIVND (reference sequence). The ends lost 4 bases at V and 0 bases at J; junction bases unmatched: 2.

This chain connects TRBV27 to TRBJ1-1, with D possibly being TRBD1 (5 bases). This CDR3 region has 14 residues. Trimming removed 0 bases from V and 4 bases from J, with 9 bases in between. Per the germline V gene, CDR1 is MNHEY and CDR2 is SMNVEV (reference sequence). CDR3: CASSLSVRGTEAFF. Written as DNA, the CDR3 is TGTGCCAGCAGTTTATCGGTAAGGGGCACTGAAGCTTTCTTT.

This chain uses TRBV5-4 with TRBJ1-2; no definite D call. V was trimmed by 2 bases and J by 2 bases, leaving 7 bases between them. In germline, CDR1 is SGHNT, CDR2 YYREEE (reference sequence). This CDR3 is 13 amino acids long. The CDR3 reads CASSLMGNYGYTF. The CDR3 bases are TGTGCCAGCAGCTTAATGGGGAACTATGGCTACACCTTC.

The chain links TRBV29-1 to TRBJ1-1; 7 positions match TRBD1. This CDR3 is 13 amino acids long. The germline V gene encodes CDR1 SQVTM and CDR2 ANQGSEA. Unmatched junction bases numbered 6, after V lost 6 bases and J lost 2 bases. The CDR3 DNA is TGCAGCGTCAAGACAGGGACAAACACTGAAGCTTTCTTT. It yields the protein CSVKTGTNTEAFF.

CDR3 residues: CASSVDQAYEQYF. The CDR3 region has the DNA TGTGCCAGCAGCGTAGACCAGGCCTACGAGCAGTACTTC. J is TRBJ2-7 and V is TRBV9; D remains unclear. With 0 bases removed from V and 2 bases from J, the gap between germline ends came to 6 bases. CDR1 and CDR2 (germline): SGDLS, YYNGEE. CDR3 length: 13 residues.

The count of this clone is one. The chain links TRBV6-6 to TRBJ2-1; the D gene is possibly TRBD2 (7 bases). Per the germline V gene, CDR1 is MNHNY and CDR2 is SVGAGI (reference sequence). Deletions cut 5 bases from V and 6 bases from J, with 20 bases between. This CDR3 is built from 16 residues. CDR3 region: CASSATSGGAGNEQFF. The CDR3 DNA sequence: TGTGCCAGCAGTGCAACTAGTGGGGGGGCGGGCAATGAGCAGTTCTTC.

A remark on this clone: The conserved closing phenylalanine or tryptophan is absent in this CDR3, likely reflecting a read error. This sequence joins TRBV5-1 and TRBJ1-6; unclear D gene. The germline V and J ends were trimmed by 5 bases and 7 bases, with 10 bases remaining between them. The CDR3 loop spans 13 amino acids. The V gene's germline CDR1 is SGHRS and CDR2 YFSETQ. The CDR3 region is CASSFDGNSPLHL. CDR3 bases: TGCGCCAGCAGTTTTGACGGGAATTCACCCCTCCACCTT.

The V call is TRBV4-1, the J call TRBJ1-2, with a tentative D call TRBD1 (6 bases). V lost 1 base to trimming and J lost 1 base, with 16 bases between them. The CDR3 runs to 17 residues. Germline V gene data show CDR1 as MGHRA and CDR2 as YSYEKL. CDR3 nucleotides: TGCGCCAGCAGCCAAGTAAGGGGGTTTAAGATTAACTATGGCTACACCTTC. This gives the protein CASSQVRGFKINYGYTF.

This clone came up once. The rearrangement links TRBV3-1 (or the pseudogene TRBV3-2) to TRBJ2-1, with D uncertain. V was trimmed by 4 bases and J by 2 bases, leaving 18 bases between them. The length of the CDR3 is 17 residues. CDR1 is LGHDT and CDR2 is YNNKEL in the germline V gene (reference sequence). The CDR3 sequence: CASSPHLYGYPYNEQFF. CDR3 DNA: TGTGCCAGCAGCCCCCACTTGTATGGATATCCCTACAATGAGCAGTTCTTC.

The rearrangement links TRBV19 to TRBJ1-2; 8 bases align to TRBD1. This CDR3 spans 16 amino acids. Trimming took 3 bases from V and 5 from J; bases not matched to a gene: 11. CDR1 and CDR2 from the germline V gene are LNHDA and SQIVND (reference sequence). The CDR3 loop reads CASSIGFRGPSYGYTF. In DNA, the CDR3 is TGTGCCAGTAGTATTGGGTTCAGGGGGCCATCGTATGGCTACACCTTC. Based on the CDR3 plus reference TRBV19 and TRBJ1-2, the full variable domain is DGGITQSPKYLFRKEGQNVTLSCEQNLNHDAMYWYRQDPGQGLRLIYYSQIVNDFQKGDIAEGYSVSREKKESFPLTVTSAQKNPTAFYLCASSIGFRGPSYGYTFGSGTRLTVV.

The gene calls are TRBV2 and TRBJ2-7; D is possibly TRBD2 (5 bases). V was trimmed by 4 bases and J by 6 bases, leaving 7 bases between them. CDR3 length: 11 amino acids. From germline, CDR1 is SNHLY and CDR2 FYNNEI. The CDR3: CASSVRGEQYF. The CDR3 DNA follows: TGTGCCAGCAGTGTTCGGGGCGAGCAGTACTTC.

This chain uses TRBV7-9 with TRBJ1-5, with D unclear. The CDR3 runs to 12 residues. The V gene's germline CDR1 is SEHNR and CDR2 FQNEAQ (reference sequence). Deletions cut 10 bases from V and 3 bases from J, with 10 bases between. This CDR3 is CATSDLNQPQHF. CDR3 nucleotides: TGTGCCACCTCGGACCTCAATCAGCCCCAGCATTTT. Looking up the rest from reference TRBV7-9 and TRBJ1-5 gives the full variable domain: DTGVSQNPRHKITKRGQNVTFRCDPISEHNRLYWYRQTLGQGPEFLTYFQNEAQLEKSRLLSDRFSAERPKGSFSTLEIQRTEQGDSAMYLCATSDLNQPQHFGDGTRLSIL.

The CDR3 DNA sequence: TGTGCCAGCAGCTGGACCATAACCAAAAACATTCAGTACTTC. It translates to CASSWTITKNIQYF. This chain connects TRBV13 to TRBJ2-4; no clear D. Trimming shortened V by 4 bases and J by 2 bases, and 9 bases separated the two germline ends. The CDR3 totals 14 residues. Germline V lookup: CDR1 PRHDT, CDR2 FYEKMQ (reference sequence).

For this clone: The junction and the germline gene differ at one end; a read error may be behind it. The chain employs TRBV29-1 and TRBJ1-2; 12 nucleotides match TRBD1. The germline CDR1 and CDR2 sequences are SQVTM and ANQGSEA. The CDR3 is 11 residues long. This CDR3 is CSVPGQGAGSF. CDR3 nucleotide sequence: TGCAGCGTCCCGGGACAGGGGGCCGGCTCGTTC.

The rearrangement joins TRBV25-1 to TRBJ1-2; no clear D. V lost 4 bases and J 8 bases, leaving 11 bases between the germline ends. Germline CDR1 is MGHDK and CDR2 is SYGVNS. This CDR3 has 12 residues. CDR3: CASSAGRSGYTF. CDR3 bases: TGTGCCAGCAGTGCAGGCAGGTCCGGCTACACCTTC.

The CDR3: CASSQQNRGQGEQYF. CDR3 nucleotide sequence: TGTGCCAGCAGCCAACAAAACAGGGGGCAAGGCGAGCAGTACTTC. V and J are TRBV3-1 (or the pseudogene TRBV3-2) and TRBJ2-7, with 9 bases lining up with TRBD1. V dropped 2 bases and J dropped 6; count of bases not matched to a gene: 8. The germline gives CDR1 LGHDT, CDR2 YNNKEL (reference sequence). CDR3 length: 15 residues.

The rearrangement joins TRBV29-1 to TRBJ2-3; D is unclear. V was clipped by 6 bases and J by 4 bases, with 8 bases between them. The CDR3 sequence is 11 residues long. Looked up from germline, CDR1 is SQVTM and CDR2 is ANQGSEA. In DNA form, the CDR3 reads TGCAGCGTACGGAGTGCAGATACGCAGTATTTT. This codes for CSVRSADTQYF.

The J gene is TRBJ1-2, the V gene TRBV15, with D possibly TRBD1 on 5 matching bases. Germline V gene lookup returns CDR1 LNHNV and CDR2 YYDKDF (reference sequence). The CDR3 is 18 residues long. Trimming pared 0 bases from V and 4 bases from J, leaving 21 bases between. The CDR3 DNA reads as TGTGCCACCAGCAGAGACATGACGGGACGGAATATTCTCTATGGCTACACCTTC. Its translation is CATSRDMTGRNILYGYTF.

The rearrangement uses TRBV18 and TRBJ2-7; 7 bases align to TRBD2. Germline V gene lookup returns CDR1 KGHSH and CDR2 LQKENI. This CDR3 is 15 amino acids long. J gave up 5 bases and V 3 bases, and 10 bases lay outside the gene matches. The DNA of the CDR3 is TGTGCCAGCTCACCCCCGGGGGGAGGAACCGACGAGCAGTACTTC. It yields the protein CASSPPGGGTDEQYF.

This clone was seen a single time. The chain recombines TRBV5-3 with TRBJ2-7; unclear D gene. TRBV5-3 is noted as an ORF with a role that remains uncertain. CDR3 length: 12 residues. V lost 8 bases and J 6 bases, leaving 15 bases between the germline ends. The DNA of the CDR3 is TGTGCCAGGGCCGGATGGTCTGGCGAGCAGTACTTC. This codes for CARAGWSGEQYF.

This clone was observed at least ten times. The chain joins TRBV9 to TRBJ2-1; 9 bases line up with TRBD2. The germline V gene encodes CDR1 SGDLS and CDR2 YYNGEE. J was trimmed by 3 bases and V by 3 bases; bases with no gene match: 10. The CDR3 loop spans 17 amino acids. The CDR3 DNA follows: TGTGCCAGCAGCGGACTTTGGACTAGCGAACACTACAATGAGCAGTTCTTC. This translates into CASSGLWTSEHYNEQFF.